The source of this T cell receptor beta chain is a study of blood T cell repertoires in COVID-19. As originally analysed: Nucleated cell counts were estimated from reference gene primer amplification. The data were produced by immunoSEQ multiplex PCR, yet TCRdb's version contains in-frame clones alone and is incomplete. V and J calls and clone size come straight from that table; D and trimming were deduced from the DNA. The repertoire includes about 33,000 clones, approximately 89% of them detected once, and 7.3% sits in the top ten. V gave up 4 bases and J gave up 2 bases; unmatched junction bases: 5. The CDR3 has 17 amino acids. Germline CDR1 reads SGHTA; CDR2 reads FQGNSA.

The TCR was taken from a human donor in a cohort sampled during active COVID-19. The sample was peripheral blood. The rearrangement links TRBV7-2 to TRBJ2-6, with 10 bases lining up with TRBD1. CDR3 in amino acids: CASSSNGQGAGANVLTF. Here the CDR3 DNA reads TGTGCCAGCAGCTCCAACGGACAGGGGGCTGGGGCCAACGTCCTGACTTTC.